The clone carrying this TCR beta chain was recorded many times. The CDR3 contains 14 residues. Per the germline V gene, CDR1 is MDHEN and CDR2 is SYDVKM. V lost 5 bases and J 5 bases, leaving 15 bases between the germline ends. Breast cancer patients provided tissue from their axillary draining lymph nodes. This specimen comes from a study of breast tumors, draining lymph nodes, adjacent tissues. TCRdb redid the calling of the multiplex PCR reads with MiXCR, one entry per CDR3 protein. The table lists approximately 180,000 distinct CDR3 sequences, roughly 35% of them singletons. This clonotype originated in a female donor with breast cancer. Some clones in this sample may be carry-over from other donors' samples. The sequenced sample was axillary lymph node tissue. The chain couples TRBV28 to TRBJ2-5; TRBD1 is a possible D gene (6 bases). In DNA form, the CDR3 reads TGTGCCAGCAGTCCAATTACAGGGTTGGAGACCCAGTACTTC. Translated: CASSPITGLETQYF.